This TCR beta chain was sequenced for a study of cytomegalovirus exposure and HLA in healthy donors. In the case of this clone: Its antigen is still unknown.

PCR employed 60 Vbeta and 13 Jbeta primers. In the original processing: Approximately 12 million of 65 million to 95 million unique TCR beta chains were shared, per a later count. Measured with immunoSEQ multiplex PCR; TCRdb has only the in-frame clones, and not every one. V and J calls and clone size are as listed in that table; D and trimming were resolved from the DNA. Of 250,000 to 350,000 clones listed, roughly 88% were seen once; the top ten hold 4%. Study-level findings and limits: At a 0.05 false discovery rate, a later analysis found 18,000 or so TCR beta sequences to be associated with HLA alleles.

Per germline, CDR1 MNHEY and CDR2 SMNVEV (reference sequence). The CDR3 extends over 15 amino acids. J is TRBJ2-5 and V is TRBV27; 10 nucleotides line up with TRBD2. The DNA end lines up better with TRBJ2-7; the J call may be wrong. The receptor was isolated from a man between 40 and 49 years old in good health and CMV-seropositive. The source material was PBMCs. For the CDR3, the DNA is TGTGCCAGCAGTTTAGTAGCGGGAGGCTCCTACGAGCAGTACTTC. The encoded protein is CASSLVAGGSYEQYF.